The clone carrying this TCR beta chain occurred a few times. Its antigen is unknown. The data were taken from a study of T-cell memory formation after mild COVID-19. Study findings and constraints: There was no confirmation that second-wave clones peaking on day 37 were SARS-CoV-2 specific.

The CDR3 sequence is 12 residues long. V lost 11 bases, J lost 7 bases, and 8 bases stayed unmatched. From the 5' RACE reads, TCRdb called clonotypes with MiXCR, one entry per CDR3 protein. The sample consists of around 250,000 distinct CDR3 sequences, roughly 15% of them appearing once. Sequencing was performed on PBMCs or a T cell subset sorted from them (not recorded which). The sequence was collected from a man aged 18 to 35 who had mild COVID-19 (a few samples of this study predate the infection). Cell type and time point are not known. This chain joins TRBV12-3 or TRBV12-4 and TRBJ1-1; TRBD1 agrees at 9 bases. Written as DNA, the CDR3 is TGTGCCGGAGGGACAGGGAGGAGTGAAGCTTTCTTT. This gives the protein CAGGTGRSEAFF.